This T cell receptor (beta chain) was identified in a study of response to subunit inactivated influenza vaccine. TCRdb called the RT-PCR reads again in MiXCR, with one record for every CDR3 protein. The sample includes about 500,000 distinct CDR3 sequences, approximately 17% of them seen just once. Looked up from germline, CDR1 is ENHRY and CDR2 is SYGVKD. The germline V and J ends were trimmed by 4 bases and 0 bases, with 10 bases remaining between them. The CDR3 sequence is 14 residues long. General observations from the study: The authors proposed limited new T cell recruitment per seasonal influenza vaccination.

This clonotype occurred a few times. Its antigen remains unknown. This TCR was sampled from a man aged 50-75 years who received an inactivated influenza vaccine. This chain joins TRBV10-3 and TRBJ2-7; D is perhaps TRBD1 (6 bases). Sample: CD4+ T cells sorted from PBMCs, taken around 25 months after vaccination. The CDR3 spells CAISGTATSYEQYF. For the CDR3, the DNA is TGTGCCATCAGTGGGACAGCTACCTCCTACGAGCAGTACTTC.